This T cell receptor beta chain came from a study of shared clonotypes between healthy human individuals. Clones were sequenced by immunoSEQ multiplex PCR, and TCRdb holds only the in-frame ones, with some missing. The data contain millions of clones, 85% to 95% of them singletons. The source is a man aged 18-30 years in good health. The specimen was naive CD4+ T cells sorted from blood. As to subset: CD45RA+ positively selected.

The CDR3: CATSGGQGGYQPQHF. CDR3 DNA: TGTGCCACCAGCGGGGGACAGGGTGGGTATCAGCCCCAGCATTTT. The chain recombines TRBV15 with TRBJ1-5, with 9 bases identical to TRBD1. CDR1 and CDR2 from the germline V gene are LNHNV and YYDKDF (reference sequence). The CDR3 is 15 residues long. J lost 5 bases, V lost 5 bases, and 7 bases had no gene match.